This T cell receptor beta chain stems from a study of CD8+CD57+ T cells in acquired aplastic anemia (dated by TCRdb to the late 2010s). In terms of the full investigation: On average, sorted CD4+ and CD8+ cells yielded approximately 3 ug of extracted DNA, with a range of roughly 0.18 to 27.4 ug. A CD8+CD57+ expansion meant a frequency higher than the mean frequency seen in healthy subjects.

The paper as a whole reports these results and caveats: Although around 30 CD8+ CDR3 sequences were shared by patients and controls, these sequences appeared highly expressed in patients and within the immunodominant clones of patients. Patients and healthy controls showed no significant difference in CD8+ Simpson's diversity (P=0.060).

Profiling of TCR beta VDJ combinations and CDR3 sequences used genomic DNA as the template. An Illumina HiSeq 2000 was the platform used for TCR repertoire sequencing. The original pipeline was this. TRBV/TRBJ rearrangement plots, CDR3 size and DJ length profiles, and Simpson's diversity index were used to assess repertoires. Whichever DNA sequence was most abundant in the deep sequencing data was defined as the immunodominant clone. CDR3 amino acid sequences were checked for sharing across subjects and were also compared against the VDJdb database and published repertoires. The raw public data were reprocessed by TCRdb itself: fastp quality trimming at Q25, MiXCR clonotype calling, in-frame beta chains only. Rows matching on CDR3 protein sequence are summarized as one entry with the most common DNA and genes. The V and J calls were not made by the authors but by TCRdb's processing. Recorded for this sample are a few hundred thousand distinct CDR3 sequences; approximately 57% of them occurred a single time. Under 1.5% of the sample rests with the top ten.

Flow cytometry had shown CD8+CD57+ cell expansion in the patients selected for sequencing. Every patient had a diagnosis of severe acquired aplastic anemia based on International Study of Aplastic Anemia and Agranulocytosis and Camitta criteria. Patients had received no therapy at the time of blood sampling. TCR repertoires of sorted CD4+ and CD8+ blood T cells from severe aplastic anemia patients and healthy subjects were deep-sequenced in the study. Patients were enrolled in the USA under clinicaltrials.gov protocols 00001620, 01623167, 00001397, 00071045, 00081523 and 00961064. Ficoll-Paque density gradient centrifugation was used to isolate peripheral blood mononuclear cells. Before DNA was extracted, CD4+ and CD8+ T cells were sorted using either FACS or magnetic beads. Concerning this clonotype: Which antigen it targets is not known. Per-base quality was not reported, and no clone a single base away is much larger than it.

There are 16 amino acids in the CDR3, from cysteine to phenylalanine inclusive. CDR3 DNA is the only sequence kept; it has 48 bases, read in frame from the first base. Per the germline V gene, SGHVS is the CDR1 and FQNEAQ is the CDR2. Germline trimming amounts to 2 bases on V and 3 bases on J, with 7 as the count of junction bases outside the gene matches. Sequencing was done on a sample of sorted CD4+, CD8+, or CD8+CD57+ T cells (not recorded which) from PBMCs. The chain uses TRBV7-8 and TRBJ1-2; 9 nucleotides in the junction match TRBD1. This receptor was taken from a human donor with aplastic anemia. The DNA sequence is TGTGCCAGCAGCTTACGGGACAGGGTGTACGACTATGGCTACACCTTC. Its protein reads: CASSLRDRVYDYGYTF.